Presented here are 30 T cell receptor beta chains from one specimen sequenced in a study of PD-L1 blockade in urothelial cancer. Clones were sequenced by immunoSEQ multiplex PCR, and TCRdb holds only the in-frame ones, with some missing. The data contain around 50,000 clones, roughly 91% of them singletons. Time point described: peripheral blood 6 weeks after treatment start. Specimen: PBMCs, collected around atezolizumab (anti-PD-L1) treatment. These TCRs come from a man aged 55 to 70 with urothelial cancer.

The chain couples TRBV2 to TRBJ2-2, with TRBD1 matching over 7 bases. This CDR3 spans 14 amino acids. The V segment lost 5 bases and the J segment 2 bases; nucleotides outside the gene matches: 2. Per the germline V gene, CDR1 is SNHLY and CDR2 is FYNNEI. Here the CDR3 reads CASSRDSNTGELFF. In nucleotides, the CDR3 is TGTGCCAGCAGTAGGGACAGCAACACCGGGGAGCTGTTTTTT.

V and J are TRBV30 and TRBJ1-2, with TRBD1 matching 8 bases. After removal of 2 bases from V and 0 bases from J, the junction contained 5 bases not matched to a gene. CDR3 length: 15 residues. Looked up from germline, CDR1 is GTSNPN and CDR2 is SVGIG (reference sequence). Here the CDR3 DNA reads TGTGCCTGGAGTCTACCGGACAGGGCTAACTATGGCTACACCTTC. Encoded protein: CAWSLPDRANYGYTF.

There are a few counts of this clone. The chain is built from TRBV20-1 and TRBJ2-7; no clear D. Germline V gene sequence: CDR1 DFQATT, CDR2 SNEGSKA (reference sequence). This CDR3 region has 11 residues. Trimming left V 5 bases short and J 0 bases short, with 5 bases between. The CDR3 is CSASISYEQYF. CDR3 sequence (DNA): TGCAGTGCTTCCATCTCCTACGAGCAGTACTTC.

CDR3 in amino acids: CASSQGQGEGETQYF. CDR3 in DNA: TGTGCCAGCAGCCAGGGACAGGGGGAGGGGGAGACCCAGTACTTC. The chain joins TRBV5-4 to TRBJ2-5; TRBD1 agrees at 11 bases. This CDR3 comprises 15 residues. V shed 4 bases and J 5 bases; nucleotides not matched to a gene: 7. CDR1 is SGHNT, CDR2 YYREEE, per germline (reference sequence).

This clone has only one observation. The chain combines TRBV2 with TRBJ1-2; TRBD1 is a possible D gene (6 bases). CDR3 length: 14 amino acids. V gave up 10 bases and J gave up 0 bases, with 15 bases separating them. Germline V gene data show CDR1 as SNHLY and CDR2 as FYNNEI. The CDR3 sequence is CATLGHWTNYGYTF. Here the CDR3 DNA reads TGTGCCACCCTGGGACATTGGACTAACTATGGCTACACCTTC.

The V call is TRBV27, the J call TRBJ2-3, with 9 bases aligning to TRBD2. The germline V gene has CDR1 MNHEY and CDR2 SMNVEV (reference sequence). With V trimmed by 1 base and J by 3 bases, 2 bases remained unmatched. The CDR3 has 15 residues. The CDR3 protein is CASSLFSGRTDTQYF. CDR3 bases: TGTGCCAGCAGTTTATTTAGCGGGAGAACAGATACGCAGTATTTT.

This chain links TRBV29-1 with TRBJ2-5; 10 bases match TRBD1. The CDR3 is 16 amino acids. Germline V CDR1 and CDR2: SQVTM, ANQGSEA. Trimming took 4 bases from V and 5 from J; bases not matched to a gene: 13. The CDR3 spells CSVAWNPGQGTETQYF. The CDR3 nucleotides read TGCAGCGTTGCATGGAACCCGGGACAGGGGACGGAGACCCAGTACTTC.

This rearrangement joins TRBV5-1 to TRBJ1-2; 9 bases map to TRBD1. This CDR3 region has 14 residues. Losses at the gene ends were 5 bases for V and 5 bases for J; bases not matched to a gene: 7. Germline CDR1 is SGHRS and CDR2 is YFSETQ. The chain's CDR3 is CASRKTQGAYGYTF. Written as DNA, the CDR3 is TGCGCCAGCAGAAAGACACAGGGGGCATATGGCTACACCTTC.

V and J are TRBV19 and TRBJ1-5, with 9 bases identical to TRBD1. This CDR3 has 15 residues. Germline CDR1 and CDR2: LNHDA and SQIVND (reference sequence). With 8 bases clipped from V and 3 bases from J, the junction kept 8 bases outside the gene matches. In DNA form, the CDR3 reads TGTGCCAGTTGTCCCGGGACAGGGTACAATCAGCCCCAGCATTTT. Protein sequence: CASCPGTGYNQPQHF. Supplemented by reference TRBV19 and TRBJ1-5, the full variable domain reads DGGITQSPKYLFRKEGQNVTLSCEQNLNHDAMYWYRQDPGQGLRLIYYSQIVNDFQKGDIAEGYSVSREKKESFPLTVTSAQKNPTAFYLCASCPGTGYNQPQHFGDGTRLSIL.

The J gene is TRBJ2-3, the V gene TRBV30; TRBD2 aligns across 11 bases. This CDR3 is built from 17 residues. J gave up 0 bases and V 5 bases, and 10 bases lay outside the gene matches. Germline V lookup: CDR1 GTSNPN, CDR2 SVGIG (reference sequence). The CDR3 bases are TGTGCCTGGGACAAAGCCGGGACTAGCGGTAGCACAGATACGCAGTATTTT. Translated: CAWDKAGTSGSTDTQYF.

V and J are TRBV9 and TRBJ2-7; tentatively, D is TRBD2 (6 bases). Trimming took 0 bases from V and 7 from J, leaving 11 bases between them. The CDR3 has 13 amino acids. Looked up from germline, CDR1 is SGDLS and CDR2 is YYNGEE. The CDR3 sequence is CASSVVGGGEQYF. The CDR3 DNA sequence: TGTGCCAGCAGCGTAGTAGGTGGGGGGGAGCAGTACTTC.

This clone has just a few counts. V usage is TRBV18 and J usage is TRBJ2-2; no firm D call. V lost 3 bases to trimming and J lost 6 bases, with 5 bases between them. Per the germline V gene, CDR1 is KGHSH and CDR2 is LQKENI. The CDR3 sequence is 12 residues long. CDR3 sequence: CASSPPSGELFF. CDR3 sequence (DNA): TGTGCCAGCTCACCTCCGTCCGGGGAGCTGTTTTTT.

This rearrangement joins TRBV7-6 to TRBJ2-3; TRBD1 matches 11 bases. Per germline, CDR1 SGHVS and CDR2 FNYEAQ. The CDR3 contains 16 residues. J gave up 1 base and V 4 bases, and 4 bases lay outside the gene matches. The CDR3 DNA reads as TGTGCCAGCAGCTCACGGACAGGGGGCGGCACAGATACGCAGTATTTT. Its protein is CASSSRTGGGTDTQYF.

The J gene is TRBJ2-1, the V gene TRBV5-4, with a possible D match to TRBD2 (5 bases). The germline V gene encodes CDR1 SGHNT and CDR2 YYREEE (reference sequence). The V end was cut by 4 bases, the J end by 5 bases, with 19 bases between. This CDR3 spans 16 amino acids. The CDR3 DNA is TGTGCCAGCAGCCAGTTCCTTTCGAGGGTCAACAATGAGCAGTTCTTC. It yields the protein CASSQFLSRVNNEQFF. Full variable domain (missing parts from reference TRBV5-4 and TRBJ2-1): ETGVTQSPTHLIKTRGQQVTLRCSSQSGHNTVSWYQQALGQGPQFIFQYYREEENGRGNFPPRFSGLQFPNYSSELNVNALELDDSALYLCASSQFLSRVNNEQFFGPGTRLTVL.

Details on this clone: At one of its ends the junction is not consistent with the germline gene, which may arise from a read error. Other DNA sequences in this specimen translate into the identical CDR3. This chain joins TRBV19 and TRBJ1-2, with 8 bases aligning to TRBD1. The CDR3 contains 14 residues. CDR1 LNHDA and CDR2 SQIVND come from the germline V gene (reference sequence). The DNA for the CDR3 is TGTGCCAGTAGTCGTGGACAGGGAGGCTATGGCTATACCTTC. Residues: CASSRGQGGYGYTF.

This sequence joins TRBV6-5 and TRBJ1-2; a possible D gene is TRBD1 (6 bases). CDR1 is MNHEY, CDR2 SVGAGI, per germline. The CDR3 consists of 13 residues. V lost 5 bases to trimming and J lost 1 base, with 8 bases between them. The CDR3 region has the DNA TGTGCCAGCAGTAAGGACAGTAACTATGGCTACACCTTC. Residues: CASSKDSNYGYTF.

V is TRBV4-1 and J is TRBJ1-5, with TRBD1 identical over 8 bases. CDR1 and CDR2 from the germline V gene are MGHRA and YSYEKL. This CDR3 comprises 16 residues. V shed 8 bases, J shed 7 bases, and the junction held 16 bases outside the gene matches. CDR3 nucleotide sequence: TGCGCCAGCCGACCTACTCCTTTCAGGGGGCCGCAGCCCCAGCATTTT. Encoded protein: CASRPTPFRGPQPQHF.

This clone has just one count. V is TRBV28 and J is TRBJ2-2; D is unresolved. This CDR3 is built from 16 residues. Germline values: CDR1 MDHEN, CDR2 SYDVKM. V lost 3 bases and J lost 0, with 11 bases in between. The CDR3 nucleotides read TGTGCCAGCAGTTTTTTTGCCAGCGCGAACACCGGGGAGCTGTTTTTT. Translation: CASSFFASANTGELFF. The whole variable domain, filled in from reference TRBV28 and TRBJ2-2, reads DVKVTQSSRYLVKRTGEKVFLECVQDMDHENMFWYRQDPGLGLRLIYFSYDVKMKEKGDIPEGYSVSREKKERFSLILESASTNQTSMYLCASSFFASANTGELFFGEGSRLTVL.

This rearrangement joins TRBV5-4 to TRBJ2-3; TRBD2 is a possible D gene (7 bases). V lost 4 bases, J lost 0 bases, and 9 bases lay in between. This CDR3 is built from 14 residues. Germline CDR1 and CDR2: SGHNT and YYREEE (reference sequence). The CDR3 DNA reads as TGTGCCAGCAGCGGGGGGGCTAGCACAGATACGCAGTATTTT. It encodes CASSGGASTDTQYF.

This clone was observed once. The V gene is TRBV27, the J gene TRBJ2-7; D unresolved. This CDR3 spans 15 amino acids. The V end was cut by 3 bases, the J end by 2 bases, with 14 bases between. Germline V lookup: CDR1 MNHEY, CDR2 SMNVEV (reference sequence). The CDR3 region is CASSFSWRPAYEQYF. CDR3 DNA sequence: TGTGCCAGCAGTTTTTCGTGGAGACCAGCCTACGAGCAGTACTTC.

The DNA of the CDR3 is TGTGCCAGTAGTATACCTAGGACAGGGGGCGCGGCTGGCTACACCTTC. Translated: CASSIPRTGGAAGYTF. V and J are TRBV19 and TRBJ1-2; TRBD1 agrees at 11 bases. The CDR3 sequence is 16 residues long. The ends lost 2 bases at V and 7 bases at J; junction bases unmatched: 9. Per germline, CDR1 LNHDA and CDR2 SQIVND (reference sequence).

V and J are TRBV28 and TRBJ1-2; TRBD1 matches at 7 bases. The trim removed 4 bases at V and 4 bases at J, leaving 9 bases unmatched. The CDR3 has 15 residues. Germline assignment: CDR1 MDHEN and CDR2 SYDVKM. CDR3 protein: CASSSPGQNSYGYTF. CDR3 DNA: TGTGCCAGCAGTTCCCCGGGACAGAACTCCTATGGCTACACCTTC.

The V and J genes are TRBV9 and TRBJ2-5, with 8 bases lining up with TRBD1. V dropped 3 bases and J dropped 1; count of bases not matched to a gene: 2. The CDR3 covers 14 residues. Looked up from germline, CDR1 is SGDLS and CDR2 is YYNGEE. In DNA form, the CDR3 reads TGTGCCAGCAGCGCCGACAGGGGCCAAGAGACCCAGTACTTC. Amino acid sequence: CASSADRGQETQYF.

The chain couples TRBV28 to TRBJ2-7, with 11 bases lining up with TRBD2. There are 16 residues in the CDR3. The V segment lost 2 bases and the J segment 1 base; nucleotides outside the gene matches: 4. Per germline, CDR1 MDHEN and CDR2 SYDVKM. The CDR3 bases are TGTGCCAGCAGTTTACGGACTAGCGGGCTATCCTACGAGCAGTACTTC. It encodes CASSLRTSGLSYEQYF. Together with reference TRBV28 and TRBJ2-7, the CDR3 gives the full variable domain: DVKVTQSSRYLVKRTGEKVFLECVQDMDHENMFWYRQDPGLGLRLIYFSYDVKMKEKGDIPEGYSVSREKKERFSLILESASTNQTSMYLCASSLRTSGLSYEQYFGPGTRLTVT.

CDR3 DNA: TGTGCTAGTGGTTTGGTTCCTGGCCCCGGGGAGCAGTTCTTC. As protein: CASGLVPGPGEQFF. The chain has TRBV12-5 and TRBJ2-1; D unclear. V lost 0 bases to trimming and J lost 10 bases, with 13 bases between them. The germline CDR1 and CDR2 sequences are LGHNT and FRNRAP. The CDR3 has 14 residues.

The chain links TRBV30 to TRBJ1-2, with 7 bases that match TRBD1. This CDR3 comprises 14 residues. Trimming removed 3 bases from V and 8 bases from J; junction bases left unmatched: 12. The germline V gene has CDR1 GTSNPN and CDR2 SVGIG (reference sequence). The CDR3 sequence is CAWRPTGNDPGYTF. The DNA of the CDR3 is TGTGCCTGGAGACCGACAGGGAATGACCCCGGCTACACCTTC.

This rearrangement joins TRBV4-1 to TRBJ2-2, with unresolved D. This CDR3 comprises 13 residues. V was cut by 0 bases and J by 6 bases, with 5 bases left in between. CDR1 and CDR2 from the germline V gene are MGHRA and YSYEKL. The CDR3, as DNA: TGCGCCAGCAGCCAAGATAGTGCCGGGGAGCTGTTTTTT. Protein: CASSQDSAGELFF.

The V call is TRBV19, the J call TRBJ1-1, with 7 bases lining up with TRBD1. This CDR3 spans 14 amino acids. Germline CDR1 is LNHDA and CDR2 is SQIVND (reference sequence). The J segment lost 0 bases and the V segment lost 5 bases, leaving 3 bases of the junction unmatched. The CDR3 spells CASSPGTVNTEAFF. As DNA, the CDR3 is TGTGCCAGTAGTCCCGGGACAGTGAACACTGAAGCTTTCTTT.

The chain combines TRBV5-1 with TRBJ1-1; D remains ambiguous. Germline V gives CDR1 SGHRS, CDR2 YFSETQ. The V gene lost 0 bases and the J gene lost 0 bases, with 6 bases spanning the gap. The CDR3 is 14 amino acids. The CDR3, as DNA: TGCGCCAGCAGCTTGGAGGCGGTGAACACTGAAGCTTTCTTT. It specifies CASSLEAVNTEAFF.

The J gene is TRBJ1-1, the V gene TRBV5-1; 7 nucleotides line up with TRBD1. CDR1 and CDR2 from the germline V gene are SGHRS and YFSETQ. The V gene end was trimmed by 4 bases and the J gene end by 5 bases; junction bases not matched to a gene: 5. This CDR3 is 13 amino acids long. CDR3 loop: CASSLVRGTEAFF. Written as DNA, the CDR3 is TGCGCCAGCAGCCTGGTCAGGGGGACTGAAGCTTTCTTT. Combining the CDR3 with reference TRBV5-1 and TRBJ1-1 gives the whole variable domain KAGVTQTPRYLIKTRGQQVTLSCSPISGHRSVSWYQQTPGQGLQFLFEYFSETQRNKGNFPGRFSGRQFSNSRSEMNVSTLELGDSALYLCASSLVRGTEAFFGQGTRLTVV.